A selection of T cell receptor beta chains follows, all from one sample in a study of radiation and T cells in renal cell carcinoma. Measured with immunoSEQ multiplex PCR; TCRdb has only the in-frame clones, and not every one. The sample yields 150,000 or so clones, about 85% seen once. The sequencing here drew on blood, taken from a patient whose treatment included radiotherapy and nephrectomy. These receptors were collected from a woman in her sixties or seventies with renal cell carcinoma. The CDR3 runs from the conserved cysteine through the conserved F or W. The D gene is left open where the match is weak. Size tells how often a clone was seen (once, few, many) or the class of an expanded clone, and some rows leave it out.

j_call clone_size cdr3_length v_call d_call cdr3_nt cdr3_aa
TRBJ1-6 few 17 TRBV6-1 - TGTGCCAGCAGTGAAGCGCTTGGGGGGAATTATAATTCACCCCTCCACTTT CASSEALGGNYNSPLHF
TRBJ1-1 few 13 TRBV7-9 TRBD1 TGTGCCAGCAGCTTAGGACAGGGCACTGAAGCTTTCTTT CASSLGQGTEAFF
TRBJ1-2 - 13 TRBV5-1 - TGCGCCAGCAGCTACGACAGGACCTATGGCTACACCTTC CASSYDRTYGYTF
TRBJ1-2 - 12 TRBV2 - TGTGCCAGCAGTCGGGGTTCGGATGGCTACACCTTC CASSRGSDGYTF
TRBJ1-1 - 15 TRBV19 TRBD1 TGTGCCAGTAGTATAGAGGGACAGGGAAACACTGAAGCTTTCTTT CASSIEGQGNTEAFF
TRBJ1-1 - 15 TRBV21-1 - TGTGCCAGCAGCAAACCCCCGGGAGGGGACACTGAAGCTTTCTTT CASSKPPGGDTEAFF
TRBJ2-1 - 13 TRBV6-1 - TGTGCCAGTAGACTAGTGGAGGGGGGTGAGCAGTTCTTC CASRLVEGGEQFF
TRBJ1-1 - 14 TRBV30 TRBD1 TGTGCCTGGAGGGGACAGTTGCTGAACACTGAAGCTTTCTTT CAWRGQLLNTEAFF
TRBJ1-5 - 16 TRBV30 - TGTGCCTGGGACCAGGGGACAAGCTCTAGCAATCAGCCCCAGCATTTT CAWDQGTSSSNQPQHF
TRBJ1-5 - 13 TRBV2 - TGTGCCAGCAGTGAACAGGGATGGGAGCCCCAGCATTTT CASSEQGWEPQHF
TRBJ2-3 - 19 TRBV4-2 - TGTGCCAGCAGCCAAGATCTTGGGGGACTTCGACATAGCACAGATACGCAGTATTTT CASSQDLGGLRHSTDTQYF
TRBJ1-5 - 15 TRBV14 - TGTGCCAGCAGCCAAGGAGTCGGACAAAATCAGCCCCAGCATTTT CASSQGVGQNQPQHF
TRBJ1-5 - 16 TRBV28 - TGTGCCAGCAGTCCCTTATTGGGACGGAGCAATCAGCCCCAGCATTTT CASSPLLGRSNQPQHF
TRBJ2-3 - 14 TRBV7-9 TRBD1 TGTGCCAGCAGCTTACAGGGGGCAGAAGATACGCAGTATTTT CASSLQGAEDTQYF
TRBJ2-1 - 14 TRBV2 TRBD1 TGTGCCAGCGTTCGCCGGGACAGGAACAATGAGCAGTTCTTC CASVRRDRNNEQFF
TRBJ1-5 - 14 TRBV2 TRBD1 TGTGCCAGCAGCTGGGACAGGGGGCTGCAGCCCCAGCATTTT CASSWDRGLQPQHF
TRBJ1-5 - 15 TRBV19 TRBD1 TGTGCCAGTAGTATAAAGGGGGCGCGGAATCAGCCCCAGCATTTT CASSIKGARNQPQHF
TRBJ2-5 - 15 TRBV19 TRBD1 TGTGCCAGTAGTATCCCCGGACAGGGGGCGCAGACCCAGTACTTC CASSIPGQGAQTQYF
TRBJ1-1 - 14 TRBV2 - TGTGCCAGCAACACACAGGGAGTTGGCCCTGAAGCTTTCTTT CASNTQGVGPEAFF
TRBJ1-2 - 14 TRBV27 - TGTGCCAGCAGTTTCGGGCAGTCGAGTTATGGCTACACCTTC CASSFGQSSYGYTF
TRBJ2-6 - 17 TRBV19 - TGTGCCAGTAGTACGACTAGGGGGACGACTGGGGCCAACGTCCTGACTTTC CASSTTRGTTGANVLTF
TRBJ2-7 - 13 TRBV7-9 - TGTGCCAGCAGCGATGCAAATCTCTACGAGCAGTACTTC CASSDANLYEQYF
TRBJ2-1 - 15 TRBV7-2 - TGTGCCAGCAGCTTCTCCAGGGGGGCCTACAATGAGCAGTTCTTC CASSFSRGAYNEQFF
TRBJ1-1 once 15 TRBV11-3 TRBD1 TGTGCCAGCAGCATGGGACAGGGGACGAACACTGAAGCTTTCTTT CASSMGQGTNTEAFF
TRBJ2-7 - 14 TRBV6-5 - TGTGCCAGCAGTTTACAGACCAGCTCCTACGAGCAGTACTTC CASSLQTSSYEQYF
TRBJ2-5 - 18 TRBV9 TRBD2 TGTGCCAGCAGCCCCTACTTGACTCGCGGGGGGGCGGGGGAGACCCAGTACTTC CASSPYLTRGGAGETQYF
TRBJ1-1 - 13 TRBV6-5 - TGTGCCAGCAGTTACATGGTCGGAACTGAAGCTTTCTTT CASSYMVGTEAFF
TRBJ1-4 - 13 TRBV10-3 - TGTGCCATCAGGCAGGGACCTAATGAAAAACTGTTTTTT CAIRQGPNEKLFF
TRBJ1-2 - 11 TRBV19 - TGTGCCAGTCGGAGGGTCCATGGCTACACCTTC CASRRVHGYTF
TRBJ1-1 - 13 TRBV6-1 - TGTGCCAGCAGTGGAGCAGGGGACACTGAAGCTTTCTTT CASSGAGDTEAFF
TRBJ1-1 - 14 TRBV10-3 TRBD1 TGTGCCATCAGTCCCGGGACAGCGAACACTGAAGCTTTCTTT CAISPGTANTEAFF
TRBJ1-5 - 15 TRBV7-9 TRBD1 TGTGCCAGCAGCTCAGGGGGCTTGGGGAATCAGCCCCAGCATTTT CASSSGGLGNQPQHF
TRBJ1-2 - 11 TRBV6-1 - TGTGCCAGCTACTACGGCTATGGCTACACCTTC CASYYGYGYTF
TRBJ1-4 - 14 TRBV6-1 - TGTGCCAGCAGTGAAGACGGGCGGAATGAAAAACTGTTTTTT CASSEDGRNEKLFF
TRBJ1-3 - 14 TRBV28 - TGTGCCAGCAGCGAGTTCAAGGCCGGAAACACCATATATTTT CASSEFKAGNTIYF
TRBJ1-6 - 15 TRBV4-3 - TGCGCCAGCAGCCAGGATTGGAACGGGAATTCACCCCTCCACTTT CASSQDWNGNSPLHF
TRBJ1-2 - 14 TRBV13 - TGTGCCAGCAGCTTAGAAGAGGGAGGGGTTGGCTACACCTTC CASSLEEGGVGYTF
TRBJ2-7 - 11 TRBV29-1 - TGCAGCGTTATGACAGTAGGCGAGCAGTACTTC CSVMTVGEQYF
TRBJ1-1 once 14 TRBV6-1 - TGTGCCAGCAGTGTCTGGCAGGGGAACACTGAAGCTTTCTTT CASSVWQGNTEAFF
TRBJ1-2 - 14 TRBV5-4 - TGTGCCAGCAGCTTGGCGGGAATCTCCTATGGCTACACCTTC CASSLAGISYGYTF
TRBJ1-5 - 14 TRBV28 - TGTGCCAGCTCCCTTTTGGGTCGCAATCAGCCCCAGCATTTT CASSLLGRNQPQHF
TRBJ2-3 - 16 TRBV13 - TGTGCCAGCAGCCCCCAACGGCCAGGGGGCACAGATACGCAGTATTTT CASSPQRPGGTDTQYF
TRBJ1-2 - 12 TRBV19 - TGTGCCAGTACCCAGGGTACGGAAGGCTACACCTTC CASTQGTEGYTF
TRBJ2-5 - 15 TRBV5-1 TRBD1 TGCGCCAGCAGCTTTGGGGACAGGAACCAAGAGACCCAGTACTTC CASSFGDRNQETQYF
TRBJ2-5 once 12 TRBV30 - TGTGCCTGGAGAGTAGGACGGGAGACCCAGTACTTC CAWRVGRETQYF
TRBJ1-3 - 15 TRBV19 - TGTGCCAGTAGTCAAGGGGAGGACTCTGGAAACACCATATATTTT CASSQGEDSGNTIYF
TRBJ2-2 - 17 TRBV9 - TGTGCCAGCAGCCCGATTAGAAGGGTGACTTACACCGGGGAGCTGTTTTTT CASSPIRRVTYTGELFF
TRBJ2-7 - 15 TRBV7-9 - TGTGCCAGCAGCTTAGCTAGGCAGGGGGGCCACGAGCAGTACTTC CASSLARQGGHEQYF